Shown below are 21 T cell receptor beta chains from a single sample sequenced in a study of T-cell reconstitution after alpha-beta-depleted transplantation in children (dated by TCRdb to the mid-2010s). In light of the paper, this sample's treatment or condition label describes: allogeneic hematopoietic cell transplantation with graft depleted of TCRalphabeta T cells and CD19 B cells. Library method: PCR. TCRdb names Illumina HiSeq 2500 as the instrument used. Molecular barcoding was employed in the preparation of TCR libraries, with unique molecular identifiers being used to normalize TCRbeta repertoire quantification. The public reads were run again by TCRdb, first through fastp at Q25 and then through MiXCR, and only productive beta chains were kept. When rows share a CDR3 protein, they turn into one entry using the most common DNA and genes. The sample table shows 500,000 to 650,000 distinct CDR3 sequences, and around 13% are seen once. The top ten constitute around 2% of the sample.

This sample comprised PBMCs, mostly from graft donor cells, obtained 360 days after TCRalphabeta/CD19-depleted stem cell transplant. These receptors all stem from a male patient aged 10-17 years who had a stem cell transplant for acute myeloid leukemia, so the T cells may come from the graft donor.

This clonotype has a handful of counts. This sequence joins TRBV29-1 and TRBJ2-7; 7 bases line up with TRBD2. The J segment lost 10 bases and the V segment lost 4 bases, leaving 10 bases of the junction unmatched. The CDR3 is made up of 12 amino acids. The germline V gene encodes CDR1 SQVTM and CDR2 ANQGSEA. The CDR3 region has the DNA TGCAGCGTTGGTCGGGTGGGGGAGGGACAGTACTTC. Translation gives CSVGRVGEGQYF.

This chain joins TRBV19 and TRBJ2-2, with D uncertain. The V end lost 4 bases, the J end lost 4 bases, and 13 bases lay between the germline ends. Germline V CDR1 and CDR2: LNHDA, SQIVND (reference sequence). The CDR3 has 15 amino acids. This chain's CDR3 is CASSRGPSSTGELFF. For the CDR3, the DNA is TGTGCCAGTAGTAGAGGCCCCTCGAGCACCGGGGAGCTGTTTTTT. The variable domain in full, completed from reference TRBV19 and TRBJ2-2, reads DGGITQSPKYLFRKEGQNVTLSCEQNLNHDAMYWYRQDPGQGLRLIYYSQIVNDFQKGDIAEGYSVSREKKESFPLTVTSAQKNPTAFYLCASSRGPSSTGELFFGEGSRLTVL.

In its sample, this clonotype was seen a few times. CDR3 protein: CSAVAGQLSYEQYF. CDR3 DNA: TGCAGCGCCGTCGCGGGCCAACTCTCCTACGAGCAGTACTTC. V gene TRBV29-1 combines with J gene TRBJ2-7, with a possible D match to TRBD2 (5 bases). The CDR3 contains 14 residues. V was shortened by 7 bases and J by 0 bases, with 16 bases between the two germline ends. The germline CDR1 and CDR2 sequences are SQVTM and ANQGSEA.

CDR3 amino acids: CASTLGIYQFF. CDR3 coding DNA: TGTGCCAGCACGCTCGGGATCTATCAGTTCTTC. The rearrangement joins TRBV6-2 or TRBV6-3 to TRBJ2-1, with D possibly TRBD2 on 5 matching bases. Between the trimmed V and J ends, which lost 7 bases and 13 bases, there was a span of 14 bases. The CDR3 length is 11 residues. Germline V gives CDR1 MNHEY, CDR2 SVGEGT.

This clonotype has at least ten counts. The chain recombines TRBV5-1 with TRBJ2-3; D remains ambiguous. Trimming pared 0 bases from V and 1 base from J, leaving 12 bases between. From germline, CDR1 is SGHRS and CDR2 YFSETQ. The CDR3 consists of 16 residues. For the CDR3, the DNA is TGCGCCAGCAGCTTGGGCAGGTTTGACGGCACAGATACGCAGTATTTT. Protein sequence: CASSLGRFDGTDTQYF. Looking up the rest from reference TRBV5-1 and TRBJ2-3 gives the full variable domain: KAGVTQTPRYLIKTRGQQVTLSCSPISGHRSVSWYQQTPGQGLQFLFEYFSETQRNKGNFPGRFSGRQFSNSRSEMNVSTLELGDSALYLCASSLGRFDGTDTQYFGPGTRLTVL.

This clonotype appeared many times. The V and J genes are TRBV7-6 and TRBJ2-7; maybe TRBD1 (5 bases). The germline V gene has CDR1 SGHVS and CDR2 FNYEAQ. Trimming took off 0 bases at V and 6 bases at J, with 12 bases between the two ends. This CDR3 spans 14 amino acids. The CDR3 region is CASSLASGWSEQYF. In DNA form, the CDR3 reads TGTGCCAGCAGCTTAGCCTCAGGGTGGTCCGAGCAGTACTTC. The whole variable domain, remainder taken from reference TRBV7-6 and TRBJ2-7, is GAGVSQSPRYKVTKRGQDVALRCDPISGHVSLYWYRQALGQGPEFLTYFNYEAQQDKSGLPNDRFSAERPEGSISTLTIQRTEQRDSAMYRCASSLASGWSEQYFGPGTRLTVT.

This chain connects TRBV15 to TRBJ2-5, with no clear D. Trimming left V 1 base short and J 5 bases short, with 11 bases between. The length of the CDR3 is 14 residues. Germline CDR1 is LNHNV and CDR2 is YYDKDF (reference sequence). The CDR3 DNA is TGTGCCACCAGCAGAGGAACCGGCGGCGAGACCCAGTACTTC. Residues: CATSRGTGGETQYF.

This clonotype was observed a handful of times. The chain employs TRBV2 and TRBJ2-5; TRBD2 matches at 11 bases. V gave up 5 bases and J gave up 4 bases; unmatched junction bases: 6. Germline-derived CDR1 and CDR2 are SNHLY and FYNNEI. The CDR3 contains 15 residues. The CDR3 sequence: CASSLLAGEGETQYF. The DNA for the CDR3 is TGTGCCAGCAGTCTACTAGCGGGAGAGGGAGAGACCCAGTACTTC.

The V gene is TRBV25-1, the J gene TRBJ2-1; TRBD2 matches at 14 bases. Germline-derived CDR1 and CDR2 are MGHDK and SYGVNS. V shed 0 bases, J shed 10 bases, and the junction held 11 bases outside the gene matches. The CDR3 is 18 residues long. The CDR3 DNA reads as TGTGCCAGCAGTGAATATGGGGGACTAGCGGGAGTGGAGGGGGAGCAGTTCTTC. It codes for CASSEYGGLAGVEGEQFF.

A word on this clonotype: At one end, the junction sequence differs from germline, possibly due to a read error. This chain joins TRBV7-7 and TRBJ2-1, with 7 bases that match TRBD2. The CDR3 extends over 14 amino acids. Per the germline V gene, CDR1 is SSHAT and CDR2 is FNYEAQ (reference sequence). As DNA, the CDR3 is TGTGCTAGCAGCTCGGGACTACCTGGGGATGAGCAGTTCTTC. Translation: CASSSGLPGDEQFF.

This clonotype has just a few counts. This chain uses TRBV28 with TRBJ2-3; maybe TRBD1 (8 bases). This CDR3 has 18 amino acids. Trimming removed 6 bases from V and 5 bases from J, with 27 bases in between. Germline V lookup: CDR1 MDHEN, CDR2 SYDVKM. CDR3 region: CASSCRDRQGGLIDTQYF. The CDR3 coding sequence is TGTGCCAGCAGCTGCCGGGACAGGCAGGGGGGGCTTATAGATACGCAGTATTTT.

This clonotype was counted only a few times. This CDR3 is CATSDTRGKTEAFF. Written as DNA, the CDR3 is TGTGCCACCAGCGATACTCGGGGGAAAACTGAAGCTTTCTTT. V usage is TRBV15 and J usage is TRBJ1-1, with D perhaps TRBD1 (5 bases). This CDR3 spans 14 amino acids. Trimming stripped 5 bases from V and 5 bases from J, with 15 bases between. Germline V CDR1 and CDR2: LNHNV, YYDKDF (reference sequence).

The J gene is TRBJ2-5, the V gene TRBV20-1; TRBD2 agrees at 10 bases. V dropped 0 bases and J dropped 5; count of bases not matched to a gene: 9. Germline V gene data show CDR1 as DFQATT and CDR2 as SNEGSKA (reference sequence). This CDR3 has 16 amino acids. This chain's CDR3 is CSARDLGLAAIETQYF. In nucleotides, the CDR3 is TGCAGTGCTAGAGATTTAGGACTAGCGGCCATCGAGACCCAGTACTTC.

The gene calls are TRBV18 and TRBJ2-7; no clear D. V was clipped by 3 bases and J by 0 bases, with 12 bases between them. Per germline, CDR1 KGHSH and CDR2 LQKENI. The CDR3 length is 15 residues. The CDR3 reads CASSPKGYLSYEQYF. The CDR3 bases are TGTGCCAGCTCACCCAAAGGTTACCTCTCCTACGAGCAGTACTTC.

The V call is TRBV21-1, the J call TRBJ2-7; the table names TRBD1, a call not compared with the DNA. TRBV21-1 constitutes a pseudogene. CDR3 size: 14 residues. The CDR3, as DNA: TGTGCCAGCAGGGTCACAGGGGTGGGCTACGAGCAGTACTTC. It encodes CASRVTGVGYEQYF.

J is TRBJ2-7 and V is TRBV7-8, with D possibly matching TRBD1 (7 bases). V lost 1 base to trimming and J lost 2 bases, with 21 bases between them. This CDR3 has 18 amino acids. Germline assignment: CDR1 SGHVS and CDR2 FQNEAQ. CDR3 DNA sequence: TGTGCCAGCAGCTTAGAGCGGGCGACAGGGCCCTCTACCTACGAGCAGTACTTC. Translated, it gives CASSLERATGPSTYEQYF.

V is TRBV7-2 and J is TRBJ2-5; 9 bases line up with TRBD1. The length of the CDR3 is 15 residues. Looked up from germline, CDR1 is SGHTA and CDR2 is FQGNSA. V lost 6 bases to trimming and J lost 5 bases; unmatched junction nucleotides: 10. CDR3 sequence reads: CASRIPGQGRETQYF. In nucleotides, the CDR3 is TGTGCCAGCAGAATTCCGGGACAGGGTAGGGAGACCCAGTACTTC. Together with reference TRBV7-2 and TRBJ2-5, the CDR3 gives the full variable domain: GAGVSQSPSNKVTEKGKDVELRCDPISGHTALYWYRQSLGQGLEFLIYFQGNSAPDKSGLPSDRFSAERTGGSVSTLTIQRTQQEDSAVYLCASRIPGQGRETQYFGPGTRLLVL.

The J gene is TRBJ1-1, the V gene TRBV5-6; 8 positions agree with TRBD1. CDR1 is SGHDT and CDR2 is YYEEEE in the germline V gene. V was pared by 0 bases and J by 6 bases, with 7 bases of the junction left unmatched. The CDR3 is made up of 15 amino acids. The CDR3 sequence: CASSLVDRARSEAFF. CDR3 nucleotide sequence: TGTGCCAGCAGCTTGGTGGACAGGGCAAGATCTGAAGCTTTCTTT.

The chain carries TRBV20-1 and TRBJ1-2, with TRBD1 matching 8 bases. CDR3 length equals 13 residues. J lost 4 bases, V lost 6 bases, and 7 bases had no gene match. CDR1 and CDR2 from the germline V gene are DFQATT and SNEGSKA (reference sequence). The DNA of the CDR3 is TGCAGTGCGACAGCCGGGACAGGCTATGGCTACACCTTC. Protein: CSATAGTGYGYTF.

This clonotype has only a few counts. The chain is built from TRBV7-9 and TRBJ1-4; 8 bases fit TRBD1. The V gene's germline CDR1 is SEHNR and CDR2 FQNEAQ (reference sequence). Unmatched junction bases numbered 1, after V lost 4 bases and J lost 0 bases. The CDR3 runs to 15 residues. CDR3 in amino acids: CASSSRGPTNEKLFF. As DNA, the CDR3 is TGTGCCAGCAGCTCCAGGGGGCCAACTAATGAAAAACTGTTTTTT.

This clonotype was found many times. The chain joins TRBV19 to TRBJ2-7, with 9 nucleotides matching TRBD2. CDR3 length: 17 amino acids. V lost 8 bases to trimming and J lost 4 bases; unmatched junction nucleotides: 18. CDR1 is LNHDA, CDR2 SQIVND, per germline (reference sequence). The CDR3 DNA sequence: TGTGCCAGTTCCCATTACGTACCGGGACTAGCACCTTACGAGCAGTACTTC. This gives the protein CASSHYVPGLAPYEQYF.